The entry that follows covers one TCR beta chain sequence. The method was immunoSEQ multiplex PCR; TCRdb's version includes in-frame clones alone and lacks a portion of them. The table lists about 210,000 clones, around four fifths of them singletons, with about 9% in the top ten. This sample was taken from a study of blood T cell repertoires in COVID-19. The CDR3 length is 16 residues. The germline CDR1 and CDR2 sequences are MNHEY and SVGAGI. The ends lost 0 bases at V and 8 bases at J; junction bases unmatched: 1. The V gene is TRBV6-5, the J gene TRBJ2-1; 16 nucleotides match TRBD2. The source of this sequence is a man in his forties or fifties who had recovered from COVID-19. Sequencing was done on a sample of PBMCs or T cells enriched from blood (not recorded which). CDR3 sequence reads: CASSYSGLAGGDEQFF. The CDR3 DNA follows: TGTGCCAGCAGTTACTCGGGACTAGCGGGAGGGGATGAGCAGTTCTTC.